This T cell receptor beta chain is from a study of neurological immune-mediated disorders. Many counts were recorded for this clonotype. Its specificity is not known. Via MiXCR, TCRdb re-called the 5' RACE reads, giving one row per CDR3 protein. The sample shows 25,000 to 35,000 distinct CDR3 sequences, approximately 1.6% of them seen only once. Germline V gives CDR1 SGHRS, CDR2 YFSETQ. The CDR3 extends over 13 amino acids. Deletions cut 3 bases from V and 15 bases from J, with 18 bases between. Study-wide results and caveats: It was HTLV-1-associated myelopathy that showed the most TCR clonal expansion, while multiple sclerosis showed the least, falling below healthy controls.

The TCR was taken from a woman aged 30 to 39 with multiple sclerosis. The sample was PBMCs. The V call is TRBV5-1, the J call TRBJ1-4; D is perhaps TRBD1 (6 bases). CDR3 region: CASSWTGGADLFF. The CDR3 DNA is TGCGCCAGCAGCTGGACCGGGGGGGCGGATTTGTTTTTT.